Presented here are 21 T cell receptor beta chains from one specimen sequenced in a study of OX40 agonist ivuxolimab in advanced cancers. Produced via immunoSEQ multiplex PCR; TCRdb's table is partial and in-frame only. The sample yields tens of thousands of clones, approximately 91% seen once. Sequences were derived from CD4+ or CD8+ T cells sorted from blood, sampled in a trial of the OX40 agonist ivuxolimab. The origin of the receptors is an adult with an advanced solid tumor such as melanoma, head and neck, liver or kidney cancer.

The genes are TRBV11-2 and TRBJ1-1; the D is unclear. The ends were cut back, 1 base at V and 1 base at J, with 7 bases in the middle. This CDR3 comprises 14 residues. The germline V gene encodes CDR1 SGHAT and CDR2 FQNNGV. CDR3 in DNA: TGTGCCAGCAGCTTAGGTGCAGGGAACACTGAAGCTTTCTTT. This encodes CASSLGAGNTEAFF. Full variable domain (remainder filled in from reference TRBV11-2 and TRBJ1-1): EAGVAQSPRYKIIEKRQSVAFWCNPISGHATLYWYQQILGQGPKLLIQFQNNGVVDDSQLPKDRFSAERLKGVDSTLKIQPAKLEDSAVYLCASSLGAGNTEAFFGQGTRLTVV.

The rearrangement uses TRBV28 and TRBJ2-7; D is possibly TRBD1 (5 bases). The CDR3 loop spans 14 amino acids. V shed 7 bases and J shed 3 bases, with 16 bases lying between them. The V gene's germline CDR1 is MDHEN and CDR2 SYDVKM. The CDR3 region has the DNA TGTGCCAGCACCCGATCAGACAGATTCTACGAGCAGTACTTC. Translating gives CASTRSDRFYEQYF. The full variable domain, in which reference TRBV28 and TRBJ2-7 provide the parts outside the CDR3, is DVKVTQSSRYLVKRTGEKVFLECVQDMDHENMFWYRQDPGLGLRLIYFSYDVKMKEKGDIPEGYSVSREKKERFSLILESASTNQTSMYLCASTRSDRFYEQYFGPGTRLTVT.

This clone was detected once. The rearrangement links TRBV27 to TRBJ2-7, with TRBD1 identical over 9 bases. V was clipped by 6 bases and J by 2 bases; unmatched bases: 5. Germline assignment: CDR1 MNHEY and CDR2 SMNVEV (reference sequence). CDR3 length: 14 residues. The CDR3 is CASRRTGAAYEQYF. In nucleotides, the CDR3 is TGTGCCAGCAGGAGGACAGGGGCAGCCTACGAGCAGTACTTC.

The rearrangement joins TRBV28 to TRBJ1-5; TRBD1 might be the D (5 bases). CDR1 and CDR2 (germline): MDHEN, SYDVKM. The CDR3 spans 15 residues. The V end lost 7 bases, the J end lost 0 bases, and 13 bases lay between the germline ends. The DNA for the CDR3 is TGTGCCAGCAAACGGACGGGGGTTAGCAATCAGCCCCAGCATTTT. The encoded protein is CASKRTGVSNQPQHF.

The rearrangement links TRBV30 to TRBJ2-5, with D perhaps TRBD1 (6 bases). The ends were cut back, 1 base at V and 0 bases at J, with 9 bases in the middle. This CDR3 is built from 14 residues. The germline CDR1 and CDR2 sequences are GTSNPN and SVGIG (reference sequence). CDR3 protein: CAWSATGYQETQYF. CDR3 nucleotide sequence: TGTGCCTGGAGTGCCACAGGGTACCAAGAGACCCAGTACTTC.

The chain employs TRBV7-9 and TRBJ2-1; D possibly corresponds to TRBD2 (5 bases). Trimming pared 5 bases from V and 8 bases from J, leaving 13 bases between. Germline values: CDR1 SEHNR, CDR2 FQNEAQ (reference sequence). The CDR3 length is 13 residues. CDR3: CASSNRGGDEQFF. The CDR3 nucleotides read TGTGCCAGCAGCAACCGGGGTGGCGATGAGCAGTTCTTC.

The chain is built from TRBV2 and TRBJ2-3; D assignment may be TRBD1 or TRBD2 (7 bases each). The CDR3 is 15 amino acids. V lost 6 bases to trimming and J lost 1 base, with 14 bases between them. Germline-derived CDR1 and CDR2 are SNHLY and FYNNEI. The CDR3 loop is CASSVGRGRTDTQYF. CDR3 nucleotide sequence: TGTGCCAGCAGCGTGGGGAGGGGGCGCACAGATACGCAGTATTTT.

The chain combines TRBV19 with TRBJ2-2, with TRBD2 identical over 7 bases. The germline V gene encodes CDR1 LNHDA and CDR2 SQIVND (reference sequence). This CDR3 region has 14 residues. The ends lost 3 bases at V and 4 bases at J; junction bases unmatched: 2. CDR3 sequence: CASSMGGVTGELFF. The DNA of the CDR3 is TGTGCCAGTAGTATGGGAGGGGTCACCGGGGAGCTGTTTTTT. Using reference TRBV19 and TRBJ2-2 for the parts outside the CDR3, the full variable domain is DGGITQSPKYLFRKEGQNVTLSCEQNLNHDAMYWYRQDPGQGLRLIYYSQIVNDFQKGDIAEGYSVSREKKESFPLTVTSAQKNPTAFYLCASSMGGVTGELFFGEGSRLTVL.

The rearrangement joins TRBV5-6 to TRBJ1-1; D is possibly TRBD1 (6 bases). The CDR3 length is 16 residues. V lost 4 bases, J lost 1 base, and 17 bases lay in between. Germline V gene data show CDR1 as SGHDT and CDR2 as YYEEEE. In DNA form, the CDR3 reads TGTGCCAGCAGCGCCTACGGCGGGGGCTCGAACACTGAAGCTTTCTTT. Translating it yields CASSAYGGGSNTEAFF.

The chain links TRBV9 to TRBJ2-2, with no clear D. The CDR3 runs to 15 residues. Trimming left V 2 bases short and J 7 bases short, with 15 bases between. Germline CDR1 and CDR2: SGDLS and YYNGEE. The CDR3 loop is CASSVDQLADGELFF. CDR3 DNA: TGTGCCAGCAGCGTGGACCAACTGGCTGACGGGGAGCTGTTTTTT. Variable domain in full (rest from reference TRBV9 and TRBJ2-2): DSGVTQTPKHLITATGQRVTLRCSPRSGDLSVYWYQQSLDQGLQFLIQYYNGEERAKGNILERFSAQQFPDLHSELNLSSLELGDSALYFCASSVDQLADGELFFGEGSRLTVL.

V usage is TRBV4-3 and J usage is TRBJ1-1; D is possibly TRBD1 (5 bases). The germline V gene encodes CDR1 LGHNA and CDR2 YSLEER. The CDR3 totals 13 residues. Trimming stripped 0 bases from V and 5 bases from J, with 7 bases between. The CDR3 is CASSQERGTEAFF. The DNA of the CDR3 is TGCGCCAGCAGCCAAGAACGGGGGACTGAAGCTTTCTTT.

The chain carries TRBV28 and TRBJ2-7; the D call may be TRBD1 or TRBD2 (6 bases each). The CDR3 is 13 residues long. V was pared by 6 bases and J by 3 bases, with 12 bases between. Germline V gives CDR1 MDHEN, CDR2 SYDVKM. CDR3 DNA sequence: TGTGCCAGCAGCATGGGGGGCGGCTACGAGCAGTACTTC. Translation: CASSMGGGYEQYF. Supplemented by reference TRBV28 and TRBJ2-7, the full variable domain reads DVKVTQSSRYLVKRTGEKVFLECVQDMDHENMFWYRQDPGLGLRLIYFSYDVKMKEKGDIPEGYSVSREKKERFSLILESASTNQTSMYLCASSMGGGYEQYFGPGTRLTVT.

This chain uses TRBV28 with TRBJ1-1, with 8 bases fitting TRBD1. This CDR3 has 11 residues. V was clipped by 10 bases and J by 6 bases; unmatched bases: 4. CDR1 and CDR2 (germline): MDHEN, SYDVKM. CDR3 residues: CATQDRAEAFF. The CDR3 DNA follows: TGTGCCACCCAGGACAGGGCTGAAGCTTTCTTT.

The J gene is TRBJ2-7, the V gene TRBV6-5; 7 nucleotides agree with TRBD2. The CDR3 loop spans 14 amino acids. V shed 7 bases and J 2 bases; nucleotides not matched to a gene: 8. Germline V gives CDR1 MNHEY, CDR2 SVGAGI. The CDR3 region has the DNA TGTGCCAGCATGGGGGACTACAACCCCTACGAGCAGTACTTC. Translation gives CASMGDYNPYEQYF.

This clone has only one observation. The rearrangement joins TRBV7-8 to TRBJ2-1; 8 bases align to TRBD1. Germline assignment: CDR1 SGHVS and CDR2 FQNEAQ. V dropped 4 bases and J dropped 1; count of bases not matched to a gene: 9. The CDR3 is 17 amino acids. The CDR3 bases are TGTGCCAGCAGCTCACAGGGACAGGCTTCTTCCTACAATGAGCAGTTCTTC. It translates to CASSSQGQASSYNEQFF.

J is TRBJ1-2 and V is TRBV15; D not resolved. The CDR3 is 15 residues long. In germline, CDR1 is LNHNV, CDR2 YYDKDF (reference sequence). The V end was cut by 0 bases, the J end by 4 bases, with 12 bases between. Here the CDR3 reads CATSRDPGDPYGYTF. The CDR3 DNA reads TGTGCCACCAGCAGAGATCCGGGAGACCCCTATGGCTACACCTTC.

This clone is medium-sized (0.01 to 0.1%). This chain joins TRBV6-1 and TRBJ1-5; D remains ambiguous. Trimming stripped 4 bases from V and 3 bases from J, with 16 bases between. Germline-derived CDR1 and CDR2 are MNHNS and SASEGT. The CDR3 has 16 residues. In nucleotides, the CDR3 is TGTGCCAGCAGTGTCGGACGGCCTTATGACAATCAGCCCCAGCATTTT. This codes for CASSVGRPYDNQPQHF.

The chain is built from TRBV9 and TRBJ2-2; 7 bases align to TRBD2. The CDR3 extends over 17 amino acids. V was pared by 0 bases and J by 5 bases, with 10 bases of the junction left unmatched. Germline V CDR1 and CDR2: SGDLS, YYNGEE. The CDR3 sequence is CASSVGNLAGRTGELFF. CDR3 coding DNA: TGTGCCAGCAGCGTAGGAAACTTAGCGGGCCGAACCGGGGAGCTGTTTTTT.

The rearrangement links TRBV30 to TRBJ2-2; D is unclear. Germline CDR1 reads GTSNPN; CDR2 reads SVGIG (reference sequence). V lost 2 bases and J lost 2, with 3 bases in between. This CDR3 is built from 12 residues. The CDR3 sequence: CAWSPNTGELFF. Written as DNA, the CDR3 is TGTGCCTGGAGTCCAAACACCGGGGAGCTGTTTTTT.

This clone was seen just once. This rearrangement joins TRBV7-8 to TRBJ2-5, with D perhaps TRBD1 (6 bases). Near its end, the DNA agrees better with TRBJ2-7, so the J call may be wrong. From germline, CDR1 is SGHVS and CDR2 FQNEAQ. The CDR3 is 14 residues long. The CDR3 loop is CASSFKQGSYEQYF. The CDR3 nucleotides read TGTGCCAGCAGCTTCAAACAGGGCTCCTACGAGCAGTACTTC.

The gene calls are TRBV30 and TRBJ2-7, with no clear D. V gave up 1 base and J gave up 5 bases, with 12 bases separating them. This CDR3 region has 13 residues. Germline V CDR1 and CDR2: GTSNPN, SVGIG (reference sequence). CDR3 amino acids: CAWSETIRDEQYF. The CDR3 bases are TGTGCCTGGAGTGAAACTATCCGGGACGAGCAGTACTTC.